What follows is one T cell receptor (beta chain) and its context. The antigen it binds to is not known. Base qualities are not at hand, and no much larger clone is one base apart. This sample stems from a study of early T cells in non-severe SARS-CoV-2 infection (TCRdb year 2021). For the study in its entirety: TCR sequencing used bulk RNA from unsorted whole blood, so alpha and beta chains could not be paired.

Receptor libraries were prepared by 5' RACE. The data were produced on a NextSeq 500. To correct for sequencing error and PCR bias, the TCR library protocol tagged individual cDNA molecules with unique molecular identifiers. Both TCR alpha and beta chains were sequenced, and tight co-correlation was observed between alpha and beta sequence abundances in each sample. The authors processed their data as follows. Decombinator V4 was used to annotate TCR sequences for V gene, J gene and CDR3. TCRs were defined as expanded if a significant change between any two time points was detected under a Poisson model with p below 0.0001. TCR abundances were normalised to the total number of TCRs sequenced in each sample and reported as counts per million. MAIT TCRs were defined by TRAV1-2 paired with TRAJ12, TRAJ20 or TRAJ33, and iNKT TCRs by TRAV10 paired with TRAJ18. VDJdb, accessed 1 November 2021, was searched for CMV, EBV and SARS-CoV-2 annotated TCRs, excluding TCRs annotated for multiple antigens. TCRdb trimmed public reads at Q25 via fastp, called clones via MiXCR and kept in-frame beta chains. A single entry per CDR3 protein holds the most common genes and DNA from its merged rows. TCRdb, rather than the study authors, made the V and J calls. This sample is represented by just over 80,000 distinct CDR3 sequences; approximately 15% of them were singletons. Jointly, the top ten make up under 1.5% of the sample.

The CDR3 numbers 12 residues from cysteine through phenylalanine. The entry retains the CDR3 DNA only, 36 bases that are in frame from base 1. V drops 2 bases and J drops 9 bases, leaving 10 bases in between. From a lookup of the germline V gene, CDR1 and CDR2 are SGHTA and FQGNSA. Broader findings and caveats from the paper: VDJdb matching was skewed toward anti-spike CD8 responses and likely underestimated virus-specific expansions by missing private and CD4 specificities.

A case-control design nested within a healthcare worker cohort in London, UK, was used, with weekly nasopharyngeal swab PCR tests and blood sampling performed. Healthcare workers were recruited during the week of the UK lockdown, between 23 and 31 March 2020, and followed weekly for up to 16 weeks. Sequencing was carried out using whole blood. The sequence was obtained from an adult who was a healthcare worker with PCR-confirmed SARS-CoV-2 infection or an uninfected control (not recorded which). The V gene is TRBV7-2 and the J gene is TRBJ1-1, with the D gene too uncertain to name. The bases are TGTGCCAGCAGCTTAATATCCAGGAAAGCTTTCTTT. Translated, this gives CASSLISRKAFF.